This T cell receptor (beta chain) is from a study of cytomegalovirus exposure and HLA in healthy donors. Across the study: A subsequent analysis stated that the roughly 130 validation repertoires were run on the same platform as the approximately 700 first-cohort repertoires. Overall study findings and caveats: Testing in vitro showed a few CMV-associated chains specific for CMV antigens. Clusters of TCRs from the first cohort tended to co-occur in the roughly 120 validation repertoires (as a later analysis found). Both high specificity and high sensitivity reportedly marked the classifier's diagnosis of cytomegalovirus status.

As regards this clone: Its target is unknown.

Some clones are missing from TCRdb's copy, which holds only in-frame ones; the method was immunoSEQ multiplex PCR. The sample has about 69,000 clones; 94% are singletons. CDR1 is SGHDT and CDR2 is YYEEEE in the germline V gene. V lost 4 bases to trimming and J lost 0 bases, with 11 bases between them. The CDR3 is 15 amino acids. The source material was PBMCs. The receptor was isolated from a woman under 30 in good health and CMV-seronegative. The chain uses TRBV5-6 and TRBJ1-3; the D gene is possibly TRBD1 (5 bases). The CDR3 DNA follows: TGTGCCAGCAGCATGACAGCTAGCTCTGGAAACACCATATATTTT. Protein sequence: CASSMTASSGNTIYF. Drawing the rest from reference TRBV5-6 and TRBJ1-3, the complete variable domain is DAGVTQSPTHLIKTRGQQVTLRCSPKSGHDTVSWYQQALGQGPQFIFQYYEEEERQRGNFPDRFSGHQFPNYSSELNVNALLLGDSALYLCASSMTASSGNTIYFGEGSWLTVV.